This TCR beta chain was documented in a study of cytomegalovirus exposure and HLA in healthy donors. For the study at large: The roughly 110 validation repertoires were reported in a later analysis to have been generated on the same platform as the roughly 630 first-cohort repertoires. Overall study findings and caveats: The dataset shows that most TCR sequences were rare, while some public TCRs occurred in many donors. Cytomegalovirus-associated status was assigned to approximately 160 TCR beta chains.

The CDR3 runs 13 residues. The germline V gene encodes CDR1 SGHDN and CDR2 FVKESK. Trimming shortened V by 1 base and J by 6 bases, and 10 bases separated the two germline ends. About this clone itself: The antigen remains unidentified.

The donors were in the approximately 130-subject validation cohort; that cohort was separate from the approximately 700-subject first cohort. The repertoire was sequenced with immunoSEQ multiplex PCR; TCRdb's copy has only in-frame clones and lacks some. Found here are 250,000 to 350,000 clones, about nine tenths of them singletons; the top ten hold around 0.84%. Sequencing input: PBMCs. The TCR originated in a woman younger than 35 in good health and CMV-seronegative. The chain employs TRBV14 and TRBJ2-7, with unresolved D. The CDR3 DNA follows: TGTGCCAGCAGCCAAGGTTTCCGCGCCGAGCAGTACTTC. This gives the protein CASSQGFRAEQYF.